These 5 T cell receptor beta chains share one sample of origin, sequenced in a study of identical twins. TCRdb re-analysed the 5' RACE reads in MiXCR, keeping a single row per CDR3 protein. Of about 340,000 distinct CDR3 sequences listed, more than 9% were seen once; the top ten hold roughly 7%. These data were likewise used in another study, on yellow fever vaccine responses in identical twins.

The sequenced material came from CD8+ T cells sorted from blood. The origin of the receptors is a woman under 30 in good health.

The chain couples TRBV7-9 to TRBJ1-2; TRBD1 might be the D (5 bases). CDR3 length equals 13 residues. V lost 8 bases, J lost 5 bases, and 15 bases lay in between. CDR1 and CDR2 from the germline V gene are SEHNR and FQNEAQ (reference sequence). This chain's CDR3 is CASHGQGEYGYTF. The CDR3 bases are TGTGCCAGCCACGGGCAAGGGGAGTATGGCTACACCTTC.

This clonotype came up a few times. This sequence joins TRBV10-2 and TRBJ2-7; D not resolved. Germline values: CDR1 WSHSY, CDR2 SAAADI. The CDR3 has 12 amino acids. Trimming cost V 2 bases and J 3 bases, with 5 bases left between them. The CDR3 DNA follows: TGCGCCAGCAGTGAGACAGACTACGAGCAGTACTTC. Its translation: CASSETDYEQYF.

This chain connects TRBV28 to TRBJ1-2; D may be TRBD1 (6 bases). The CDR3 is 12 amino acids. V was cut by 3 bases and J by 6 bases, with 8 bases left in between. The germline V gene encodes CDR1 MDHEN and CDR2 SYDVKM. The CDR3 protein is CASSFNRDGYTF. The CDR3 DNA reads TGTGCCAGCAGTTTCAACAGGGATGGCTACACCTTC.

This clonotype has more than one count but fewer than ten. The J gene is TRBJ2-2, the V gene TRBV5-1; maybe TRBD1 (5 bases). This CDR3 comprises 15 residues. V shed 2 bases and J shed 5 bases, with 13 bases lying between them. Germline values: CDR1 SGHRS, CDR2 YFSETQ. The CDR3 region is CASSFAQGYTGELFF. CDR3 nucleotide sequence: TGCGCCAGCAGCTTTGCTCAGGGATATACCGGGGAGCTGTTTTTT.

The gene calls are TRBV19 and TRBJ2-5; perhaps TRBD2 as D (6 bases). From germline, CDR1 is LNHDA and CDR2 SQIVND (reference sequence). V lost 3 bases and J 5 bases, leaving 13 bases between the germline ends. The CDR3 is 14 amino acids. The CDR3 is CASSIIGGMETQYF. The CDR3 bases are TGTGCCAGTAGTATTATTGGGGGGATGGAGACCCAGTACTTC.